The rows below give T cell receptor beta chains drawn from one sample of a study of T cell repertoires in cytomegalovirus infection. TCRdb reprocessed the reads via MiXCR and lists one record per CDR3 protein. Of 200,000 to 300,000 distinct CDR3 sequences listed, approximately 13% are singletons. The sample was PBMCs. These receptors came from a human donor in good health (CMV status not recorded). Some clones in this sample may be carry-over from other donors' samples. Each CDR3 is given with its conserved first and last residue. A D gene is named only where the DNA matches it firmly. Some rows have no size entry. The others give once, few or many, or a class for an expanded clone.

V gene: TRBV6-2/TRBV6-3
J gene: TRBJ2-2
D gene: TRBD2
clone size: many
CDR3 protein: CASSPRQREMDTGELFF
CDR3 DNA: TGTGCCAGCAGTCCCCGTCAGCGGGAGATGGACACCGGGGAGCTGTTTTTT

V gene: TRBV5-1
J gene: TRBJ2-4
D gene: -
clone size: -
CDR3 protein: CASSGAPSENIQYF
CDR3 DNA: TGCGCCAGCAGCGGTGCCCCGTCTGAAAACATTCAGTACTTC

V gene: TRBV11-3
J gene: TRBJ2-7
D gene: -
clone size: -
CDR3 protein: CASSFGGRVNEQYF
CDR3 DNA: TGTGCCAGCAGCTTCGGGGGGCGCGTCAACGAGCAGTACTTC

V gene: TRBV19
J gene: TRBJ2-7
D gene: TRBD1
clone size: few
CDR3 protein: CASTGTGGEEGSEQYF
CDR3 DNA: TGTGCCAGTACCGGGACAGGGGGCGAAGAAGGTAGCGAGCAGTACTTC

V gene: TRBV6-4
J gene: TRBJ2-7
D gene: -
clone size: -
CDR3 protein: CASSATGDSYEQYF
CDR3 DNA: TGTGCCAGCAGTGCTACGGGGGACTCCTACGAGCAGTACTTC

V gene: TRBV29-1
J gene: TRBJ2-3
D gene: -
clone size: few
CDR3 protein: CSVDRDGSTDTQYF
CDR3 DNA: TGCAGCGTTGATCGGGACGGCAGCACAGATACGCAGTATTTT

V gene: TRBV7-8
J gene: TRBJ2-1
D gene: TRBD2
clone size: many
CDR3 protein: CASSLLAGGNNEQFF
CDR3 DNA: TGTGCCAGCAGCTTGCTAGCGGGGGGTAACAATGAGCAGTTCTTC

V gene: TRBV19
J gene: TRBJ2-7
D gene: TRBD1
clone size: many
CDR3 protein: CASSSDRGLEQYF
CDR3 DNA: TGTGCCAGTAGTTCGGACAGGGGGCTCGAGCAGTACTTC

V gene: TRBV19
J gene: TRBJ2-5
D gene: TRBD2
clone size: -
CDR3 protein: CASSIGGGRRETQYF
CDR3 DNA: TGTGCCAGTAGTATCGGGGGGGGGAGGAGAGAGACCCAGTACTTC

V gene: TRBV28
J gene: TRBJ1-1
D gene: -
clone size: many
CDR3 protein: CASSPRPGYTEAFF
CDR3 DNA: TGTGCCAGCAGTCCCCGTCCGGGTTACACTGAAGCTTTCTTT

V gene: TRBV7-2
J gene: TRBJ1-1
D gene: -
clone size: many
CDR3 protein: CASSLGGVGTEAFF
CDR3 DNA: TGTGCCAGCAGCTTAGGGGGCGTCGGCACTGAAGCTTTCTTT

V gene: TRBV19
J gene: TRBJ2-3
D gene: TRBD2
clone size: -
CDR3 protein: CASSIELAGVDTQYF
CDR3 DNA: TGTGCCAGTAGTATAGAACTAGCGGGGGTAGATACGCAGTATTTT

V gene: TRBV3-1
J gene: TRBJ2-1
D gene: TRBD2
clone size: few
CDR3 protein: CASSQDLLAGENEQFF
CDR3 DNA: TGTGCCAGCAGCCAAGATTTACTAGCGGGAGAGAATGAGCAGTTCTTC

V gene: TRBV6-2/TRBV6-3
J gene: TRBJ2-7
D gene: TRBD1
clone size: few
CDR3 protein: CASSYPGTGSHEQYF
CDR3 DNA: TGTGCCAGCAGTTACCCCGGGACAGGGAGTCACGAGCAGTACTTC

V gene: TRBV20-1
J gene: TRBJ2-1
D gene: -
clone size: -
CDR3 protein: CSAPVLGNEQFF
CDR3 DNA: TGCAGTGCTCCCGTATTGGGCAATGAGCAGTTCTTC

V gene: TRBV20-1
J gene: TRBJ2-5
D gene: TRBD2
clone size: few
CDR3 protein: CSARRGSGRPGETQYF
CDR3 DNA: TGCAGTGCTAGAAGGGGTAGCGGGAGACCGGGGGAGACCCAGTACTTC

V gene: TRBV6-5
J gene: TRBJ1-2
D gene: -
clone size: -
CDR3 protein: CASRNGGLSGYTF
CDR3 DNA: TGTGCCAGCAGAAACGGGGGCCTCTCTGGCTACACCTTC

V gene: TRBV7-2
J gene: TRBJ2-7
D gene: TRBD2
clone size: many
CDR3 protein: CASSWASGGSSYEQYF
CDR3 DNA: TGTGCCAGCAGTTGGGCTAGCGGGGGGAGCTCCTACGAGCAGTACTTC

V gene: TRBV7-2
J gene: TRBJ1-5
D gene: -
clone size: many
CDR3 protein: CASSSRVSQPQHF
CDR3 DNA: TGTGCCAGCAGCTCCCGAGTGAGTCAGCCCCAGCATTTT

V gene: TRBV7-2
J gene: TRBJ2-1
D gene: -
clone size: many
CDR3 protein: CASSLAPGPYNEQFF
CDR3 DNA: TGTGCCAGCAGCTTAGCCCCAGGACCTTACAATGAGCAGTTCTTC

V gene: TRBV19
J gene: TRBJ2-1
D gene: TRBD2
clone size: few
CDR3 protein: CASRGLAGAGYNEQFF
CDR3 DNA: TGTGCCAGTAGGGGACTAGCGGGAGCTGGTTACAATGAGCAGTTCTTC

V gene: TRBV6-1
J gene: TRBJ1-1
D gene: -
clone size: many
CDR3 protein: CASSRLRNTEAFF
CDR3 DNA: TGTGCCAGCAGTAGGCTTCGGAACACTGAAGCTTTCTTT

V gene: TRBV7-2
J gene: TRBJ1-1
D gene: -
clone size: many
CDR3 protein: CASSLRGQDTEAFF
CDR3 DNA: TGTGCCAGCAGCTTAAGGGGCCAGGACACTGAAGCTTTCTTT

V gene: TRBV5-6
J gene: TRBJ2-1
D gene: -
clone size: few
CDR3 protein: CASTLRGSGRREQFF
CDR3 DNA: TGTGCCAGCACCCTACGGGGGAGCGGACGAAGAGAGCAGTTCTTC

V gene: TRBV19
J gene: TRBJ1-5
D gene: -
clone size: -
CDR3 protein: CASSMIPGVGNQPQHF
CDR3 DNA: TGTGCCAGTAGTATGATTCCGGGCGTGGGCAATCAGCCCCAGCATTTT

V gene: TRBV7-2
J gene: TRBJ2-1
D gene: TRBD1
clone size: many
CDR3 protein: CASSLTTGAYNEQFF
CDR3 DNA: TGTGCCAGCAGCTTAACGACAGGGGCCTACAATGAGCAGTTCTTC

V gene: TRBV2
J gene: TRBJ2-2
D gene: -
clone size: few
CDR3 protein: CASSVGPGELFF
CDR3 DNA: TGTGCCAGCAGTGTAGGCCCCGGGGAGCTGTTTTTT

V gene: TRBV7-2
J gene: TRBJ2-6
D gene: TRBD1
clone size: few
CDR3 protein: CASSTGQGSGANVLTF
CDR3 DNA: TGTGCCAGCAGCACGGGACAGGGTTCTGGGGCCAACGTCCTGACTTTC

V gene: TRBV28
J gene: TRBJ1-2
D gene: -
clone size: -
CDR3 protein: CASSFSPRGATLNYGYTF
CDR3 DNA: TGTGCCAGCAGTTTCTCCCCTAGGGGGGCCACCTTAAACTATGGCTACACCTTC

V gene: TRBV7-2
J gene: TRBJ2-2
D gene: TRBD2
clone size: many
CDR3 protein: CASSFLGTSMGGPSGELFF
CDR3 DNA: TGTGCCAGCAGCTTCCTAGGGACCTCAATGGGAGGGCCCAGCGGGGAGCTGTTTTTT

V gene: TRBV14
J gene: TRBJ2-5
D gene: -
clone size: -
CDR3 protein: CASSQAGVQTQYF
CDR3 DNA: TGTGCCAGCAGCCAAGCAGGTGTCCAGACCCAGTACTTC

V gene: TRBV19
J gene: TRBJ1-2
D gene: -
clone size: once
CDR3 protein: CASSPGIGYGYTF
CDR3 DNA: TGTGCCAGTAGTCCCGGTATCGGCTATGGCTACACCTTC

V gene: TRBV6-6
J gene: TRBJ1-1
D gene: -
clone size: many
CDR3 protein: CASSAPQSTEAFF
CDR3 DNA: TGTGCCAGCAGCGCCCCGCAGTCCACTGAAGCTTTCTTT

V gene: TRBV28
J gene: TRBJ2-7
D gene: -
clone size: few
CDR3 protein: CASSLSDYEQYF
CDR3 DNA: TGTGCCAGCAGTTTATCGGATTACGAGCAGTACTTC

V gene: TRBV6-8
J gene: TRBJ1-2
D gene: TRBD1
clone size: -
CDR3 protein: CASSHRQGRGGYTF
CDR3 DNA: TGTGCCAGCAGCCACAGACAGGGGCGGGGTGGCTACACCTTC

V gene: TRBV7-2
J gene: TRBJ2-7
D gene: TRBD2
clone size: many
CDR3 protein: CASSQRGGPYEQYF
CDR3 DNA: TGTGCCAGCAGCCAACGCGGGGGGCCCTACGAGCAGTACTTC

V gene: TRBV7-8
J gene: TRBJ1-5
D gene: TRBD1
clone size: many
CDR3 protein: CASSFSGTGFSNQPQHF
CDR3 DNA: TGTGCCAGCAGCTTCTCCGGGACAGGGTTTAGCAATCAGCCCCAGCATTTT

V gene: TRBV7-2
J gene: TRBJ2-4
D gene: -
clone size: many
CDR3 protein: CASSLGTLKNIQYF
CDR3 DNA: TGTGCCAGCAGCCTCGGGACTTTAAAAAACATTCAGTACTTC

V gene: TRBV7-2
J gene: TRBJ1-4
D gene: TRBD1
clone size: many
CDR3 protein: CASSPVTGEEEKLFF
CDR3 DNA: TGTGCCAGCAGCCCCGTTACAGGGGAGGAAGAAAAACTGTTTTTT

V gene: TRBV7-6
J gene: TRBJ2-5
D gene: TRBD2
clone size: -
CDR3 protein: CASKMSGRGETQYF
CDR3 DNA: TGTGCCAGCAAAATGAGCGGGAGGGGAGAGACCCAGTACTTC

V gene: TRBV6-5
J gene: TRBJ2-7
D gene: TRBD2
clone size: -
CDR3 protein: CASSIRGGEQYF
CDR3 DNA: TGTGCCAGCAGCATCCGGGGGGGTGAGCAGTACTTC

V gene: TRBV7-9
J gene: TRBJ2-5
D gene: -
clone size: few
CDR3 protein: CASAGSFLETQYF
CDR3 DNA: TGTGCCAGCGCGGGGTCCTTTTTGGAGACCCAGTACTTC

V gene: TRBV6-2/TRBV6-3
J gene: TRBJ1-2
D gene: -
clone size: many
CDR3 protein: CASSYSSGNVYGYTF
CDR3 DNA: TGTGCCAGCAGTTACTCATCAGGGAACGTCTATGGCTACACCTTC

V gene: TRBV7-2
J gene: TRBJ2-1
D gene: TRBD2
clone size: many
CDR3 protein: CASSSSGTRKSDEQFF
CDR3 DNA: TGTGCCAGCAGCTCCTCCGGGACTAGAAAGAGTGATGAGCAGTTCTTC

V gene: TRBV6-2/TRBV6-3
J gene: TRBJ2-3
D gene: -
clone size: many
CDR3 protein: CASSYELDTQYF
CDR3 DNA: TGTGCCAGCAGTTACGAGTTGGATACGCAGTATTTT

V gene: TRBV19
J gene: TRBJ2-5
D gene: -
clone size: many
CDR3 protein: CASSRGRLPQETQYF
CDR3 DNA: TGTGCCAGTAGTAGAGGACGACTACCCCAAGAGACCCAGTACTTC

V gene: TRBV14
J gene: TRBJ2-5
D gene: TRBD2
clone size: -
CDR3 protein: CASSQNSGRKETQYF
CDR3 DNA: TGTGCCAGCAGCCAAAATAGCGGGAGGAAAGAGACCCAGTACTTC

V gene: TRBV19
J gene: TRBJ1-1
D gene: TRBD1
clone size: many
CDR3 protein: CASRVQGPYTEAFF
CDR3 DNA: TGTGCCAGTAGAGTACAGGGGCCGTACACTGAAGCTTTCTTT

V gene: TRBV4-3
J gene: TRBJ2-1
D gene: TRBD2
clone size: many
CDR3 protein: CASSQALGREMNNEQFF
CDR3 DNA: TGCGCCAGCAGCCAAGCCCTTGGGCGGGAGATGAACAATGAGCAGTTCTTC

V gene: TRBV7-9
J gene: TRBJ1-1
D gene: -
clone size: -
CDR3 protein: CASSFREGNTEAFF
CDR3 DNA: TGTGCCAGCAGCTTTAGAGAAGGGAACACTGAAGCTTTCTTT

V gene: TRBV7-2
J gene: TRBJ2-7
D gene: -
clone size: many
CDR3 protein: CASSFKGEGRPSYEQYF
CDR3 DNA: TGTGCCAGCAGCTTTAAGGGTGAAGGGCGTCCCTCCTACGAGCAGTACTTC

V gene: TRBV7-3
J gene: TRBJ1-2
D gene: -
clone size: many
CDR3 protein: CASSPTGHNYGYTF
CDR3 DNA: TGTGCCAGCAGCCCAACAGGGCACAACTATGGCTACACCTTC

V gene: TRBV6-1
J gene: TRBJ2-3
D gene: -
clone size: few
CDR3 protein: CASRPGGRGHTQYF
CDR3 DNA: TGTGCCAGCAGACCAGGGGGGAGAGGGCATACGCAGTATTTT

V gene: TRBV11-2
J gene: TRBJ2-1
D gene: TRBD2
clone size: -
CDR3 protein: CASSLVRLAGGGQFF
CDR3 DNA: TGTGCCAGCAGCTTAGTCCGACTAGCGGGGGGTGGGCAGTTCTTC

V gene: TRBV10-3
J gene: TRBJ1-2
D gene: TRBD1
clone size: few
CDR3 protein: CAISESKDRVGYGYTF
CDR3 DNA: TGTGCCATCAGTGAGTCGAAGGACAGGGTTGGCTATGGCTACACCTTC

V gene: TRBV20-1
J gene: TRBJ1-4
D gene: -
clone size: -
CDR3 protein: CSASPGRVNEKLFF
CDR3 DNA: TGCAGTGCTAGTCCGGGCAGGGTGAATGAAAAACTGTTTTTT

V gene: TRBV9
J gene: TRBJ1-2
D gene: -
clone size: -
CDR3 protein: CASSVPLIFDYGYTF
CDR3 DNA: TGTGCCAGCAGCGTCCCATTGATTTTTGACTATGGCTACACCTTC